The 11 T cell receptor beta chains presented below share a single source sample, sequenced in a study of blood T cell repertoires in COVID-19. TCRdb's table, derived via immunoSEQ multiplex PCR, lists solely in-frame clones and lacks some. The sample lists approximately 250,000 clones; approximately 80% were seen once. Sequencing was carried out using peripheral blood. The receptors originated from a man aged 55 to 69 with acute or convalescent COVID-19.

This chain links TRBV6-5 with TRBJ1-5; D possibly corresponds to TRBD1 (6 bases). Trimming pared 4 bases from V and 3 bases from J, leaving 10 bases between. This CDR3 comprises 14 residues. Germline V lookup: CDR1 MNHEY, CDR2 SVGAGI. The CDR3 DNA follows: TGTGCCAGCAGTTCCCGGACAGCCAATCAGCCCCAGCATTTT. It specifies CASSSRTANQPQHF.

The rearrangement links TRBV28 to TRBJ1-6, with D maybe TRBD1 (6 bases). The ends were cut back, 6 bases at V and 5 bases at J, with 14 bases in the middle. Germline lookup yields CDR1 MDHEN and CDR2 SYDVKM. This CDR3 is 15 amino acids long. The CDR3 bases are TGTGCCAGCAGGCGAAAGGACAGCAATAATTCACCCCTCCACTTT. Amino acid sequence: CASRRKDSNNSPLHF.

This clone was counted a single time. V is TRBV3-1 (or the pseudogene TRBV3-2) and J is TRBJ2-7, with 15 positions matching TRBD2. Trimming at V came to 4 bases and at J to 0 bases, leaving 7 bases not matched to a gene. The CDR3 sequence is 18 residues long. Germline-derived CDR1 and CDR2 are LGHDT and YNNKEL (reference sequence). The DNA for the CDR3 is TGTGCCAGCAGCCGTGGGACTAGCGGGGGGACAAACTCCTACGAGCAGTACTTC. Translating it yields CASSRGTSGGTNSYEQYF.

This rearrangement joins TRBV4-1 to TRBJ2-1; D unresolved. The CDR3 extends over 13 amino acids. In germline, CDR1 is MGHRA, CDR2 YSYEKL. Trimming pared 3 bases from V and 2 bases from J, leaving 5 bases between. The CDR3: CASSHLPYNEQFF. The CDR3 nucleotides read TGCGCCAGCAGCCATCTCCCCTACAATGAGCAGTTCTTC.

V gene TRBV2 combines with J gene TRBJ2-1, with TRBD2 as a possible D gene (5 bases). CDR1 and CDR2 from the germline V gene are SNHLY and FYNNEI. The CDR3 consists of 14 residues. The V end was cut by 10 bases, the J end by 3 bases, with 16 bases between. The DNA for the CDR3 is TGTGCCACCCTGTTAGCGAGGAACTACAATGAGCAGTTCTTC. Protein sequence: CATLLARNYNEQFF.

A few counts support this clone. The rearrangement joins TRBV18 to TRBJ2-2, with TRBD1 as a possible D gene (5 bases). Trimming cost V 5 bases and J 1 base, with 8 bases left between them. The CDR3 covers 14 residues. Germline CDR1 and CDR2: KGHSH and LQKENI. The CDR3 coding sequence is TGTGCCAGCTCATCGACAGAGAACACCGGGGAGCTGTTTTTT. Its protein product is CASSSTENTGELFF.

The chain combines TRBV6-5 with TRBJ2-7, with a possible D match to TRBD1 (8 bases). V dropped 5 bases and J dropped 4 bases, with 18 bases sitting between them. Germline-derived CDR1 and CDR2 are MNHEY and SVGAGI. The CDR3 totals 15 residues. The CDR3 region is CASSRHRGGSYEQYF. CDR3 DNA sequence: TGTGCCAGCAGTAGACACAGGGGGGGTAGTTACGAGCAGTACTTC.

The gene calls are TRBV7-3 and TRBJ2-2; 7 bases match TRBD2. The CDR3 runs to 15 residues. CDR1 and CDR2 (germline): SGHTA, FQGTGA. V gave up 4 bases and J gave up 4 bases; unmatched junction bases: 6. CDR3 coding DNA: TGTGCCAGCAGCTCCAGACTAGCCGTCACCGGGGAGCTGTTTTTT. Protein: CASSSRLAVTGELFF.

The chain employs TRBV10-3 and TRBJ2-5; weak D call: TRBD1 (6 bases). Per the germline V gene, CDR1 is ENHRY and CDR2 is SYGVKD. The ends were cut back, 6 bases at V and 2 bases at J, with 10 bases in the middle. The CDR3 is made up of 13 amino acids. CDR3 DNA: TGTGCCATCAGGAATACAGGGCAAGAGACCCAGTACTTC. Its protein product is CAIRNTGQETQYF.

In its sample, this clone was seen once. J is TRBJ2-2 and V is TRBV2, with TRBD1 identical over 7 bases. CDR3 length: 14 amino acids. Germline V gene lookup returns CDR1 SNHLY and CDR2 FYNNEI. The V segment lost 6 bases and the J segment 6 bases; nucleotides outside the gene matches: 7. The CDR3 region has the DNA TGTGCCAGCAGCCTCGGGACAGCAGCCGGGGAGCTGTTTTTT. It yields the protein CASSLGTAAGELFF.

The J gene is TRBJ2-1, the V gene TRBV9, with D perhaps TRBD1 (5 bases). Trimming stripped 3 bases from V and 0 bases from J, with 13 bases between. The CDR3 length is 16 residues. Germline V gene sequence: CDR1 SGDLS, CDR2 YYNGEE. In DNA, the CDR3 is TGTGCCAGCAGCGATCAGGGATGGGGCTCCTACAATGAGCAGTTCTTC. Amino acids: CASSDQGWGSYNEQFF.